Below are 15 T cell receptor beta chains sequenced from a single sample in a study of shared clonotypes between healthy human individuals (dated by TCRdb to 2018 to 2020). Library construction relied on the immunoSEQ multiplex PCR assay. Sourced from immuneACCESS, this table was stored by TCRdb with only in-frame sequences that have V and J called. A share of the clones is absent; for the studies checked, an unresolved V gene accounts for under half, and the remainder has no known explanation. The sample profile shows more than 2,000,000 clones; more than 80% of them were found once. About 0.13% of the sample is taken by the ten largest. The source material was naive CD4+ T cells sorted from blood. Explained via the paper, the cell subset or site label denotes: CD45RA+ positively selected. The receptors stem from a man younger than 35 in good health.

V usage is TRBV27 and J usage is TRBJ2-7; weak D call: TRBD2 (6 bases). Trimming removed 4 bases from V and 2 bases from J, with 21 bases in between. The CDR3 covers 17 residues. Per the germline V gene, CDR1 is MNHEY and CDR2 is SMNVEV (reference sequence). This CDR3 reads CASSYTYRETKAYEQYF. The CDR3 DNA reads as TGTGCCAGCAGTTATACCTACCGGGAGACCAAAGCCTACGAGCAGTACTTC.

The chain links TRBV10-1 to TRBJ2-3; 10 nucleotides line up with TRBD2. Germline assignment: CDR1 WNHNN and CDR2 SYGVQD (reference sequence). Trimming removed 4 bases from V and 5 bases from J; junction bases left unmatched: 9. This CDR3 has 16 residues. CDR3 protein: CASSGTSGRNRDTQYF. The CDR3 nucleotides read TGCGCCAGCAGTGGGACTAGCGGACGAAATAGAGATACGCAGTATTTT.

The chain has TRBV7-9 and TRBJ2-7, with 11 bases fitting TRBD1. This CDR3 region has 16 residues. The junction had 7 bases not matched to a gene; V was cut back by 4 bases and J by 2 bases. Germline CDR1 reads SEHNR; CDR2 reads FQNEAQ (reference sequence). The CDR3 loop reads CASSYGVDRGPYEQYF. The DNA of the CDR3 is TGTGCCAGCAGCTACGGCGTGGACAGGGGGCCCTACGAGCAGTACTTC. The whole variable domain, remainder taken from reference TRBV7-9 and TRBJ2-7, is DTGVSQNPRHKITKRGQNVTFRCDPISEHNRLYWYRQTLGQGPEFLTYFQNEAQLEKSRLLSDRFSAERPKGSFSTLEIQRTEQGDSAMYLCASSYGVDRGPYEQYFGPGTRLTVT.

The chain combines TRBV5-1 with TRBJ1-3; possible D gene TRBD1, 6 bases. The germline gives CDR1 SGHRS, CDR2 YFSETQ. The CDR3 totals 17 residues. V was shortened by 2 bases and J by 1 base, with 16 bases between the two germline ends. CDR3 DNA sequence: TGCGCCAGCAGCTTTTTCGGGGGCGCGGGGTCTGGAAACACCATATATTTT. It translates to CASSFFGGAGSGNTIYF.

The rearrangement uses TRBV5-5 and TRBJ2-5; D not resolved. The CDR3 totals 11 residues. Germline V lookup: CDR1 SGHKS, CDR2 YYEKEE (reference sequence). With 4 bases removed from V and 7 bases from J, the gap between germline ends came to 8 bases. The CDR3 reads CASSIAGTQYF. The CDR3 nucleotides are TGTGCCAGCAGCATAGCCGGGACCCAGTACTTC.

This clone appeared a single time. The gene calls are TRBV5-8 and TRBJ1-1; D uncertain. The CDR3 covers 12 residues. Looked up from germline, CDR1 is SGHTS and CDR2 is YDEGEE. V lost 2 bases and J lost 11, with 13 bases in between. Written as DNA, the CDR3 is TGTGCCAGCAGCTTAGGTAGTGTCGGGGCTTTCTTT. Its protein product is CASSLGSVGAFF.

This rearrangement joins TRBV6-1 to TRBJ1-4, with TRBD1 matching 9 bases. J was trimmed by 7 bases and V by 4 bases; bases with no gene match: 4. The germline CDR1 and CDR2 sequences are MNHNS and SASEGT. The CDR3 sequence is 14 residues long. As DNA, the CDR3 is TGTGCCAGCAGTGTCGGGACAGGGTCTGAAAAACTGTTTTTT. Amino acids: CASSVGTGSEKLFF.

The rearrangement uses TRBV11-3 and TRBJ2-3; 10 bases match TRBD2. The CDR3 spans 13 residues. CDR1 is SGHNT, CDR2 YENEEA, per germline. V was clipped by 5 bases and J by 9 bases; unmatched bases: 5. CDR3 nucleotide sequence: TGTGCCAGCAGCCTAGGACTAGCGGAGACGCAGTATTTT. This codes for CASSLGLAETQYF.

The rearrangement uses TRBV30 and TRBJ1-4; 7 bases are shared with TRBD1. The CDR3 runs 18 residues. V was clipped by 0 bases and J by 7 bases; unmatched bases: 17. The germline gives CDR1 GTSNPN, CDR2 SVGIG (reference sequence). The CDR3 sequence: CAWSVMRQGLSVREKLFF. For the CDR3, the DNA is TGTGCCTGGAGTGTAATGAGACAGGGTCTTTCAGTACGTGAAAAACTGTTTTTT.

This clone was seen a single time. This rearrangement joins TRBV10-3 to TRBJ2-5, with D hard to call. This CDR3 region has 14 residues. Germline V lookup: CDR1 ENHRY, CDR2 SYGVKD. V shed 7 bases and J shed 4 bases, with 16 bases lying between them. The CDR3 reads CAIKRSLGTETQYF. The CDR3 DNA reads TGTGCCATCAAGCGAAGCCTGGGTACAGAGACCCAGTACTTC.

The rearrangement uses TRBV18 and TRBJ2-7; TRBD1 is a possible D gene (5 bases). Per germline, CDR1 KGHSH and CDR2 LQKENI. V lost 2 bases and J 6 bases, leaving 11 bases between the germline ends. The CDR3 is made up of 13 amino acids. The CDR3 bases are TGTGCCAGCTCACCAGCCCAGGGATCCGAGCAGTACTTC. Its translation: CASSPAQGSEQYF.

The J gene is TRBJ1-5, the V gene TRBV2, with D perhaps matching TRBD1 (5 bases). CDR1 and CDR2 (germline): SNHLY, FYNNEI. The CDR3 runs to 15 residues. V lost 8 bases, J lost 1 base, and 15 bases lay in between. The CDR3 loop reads CASRSRDVSNQPQHF. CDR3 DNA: TGTGCCAGCCGAAGCCGGGACGTGAGCAATCAGCCCCAGCATTTT.

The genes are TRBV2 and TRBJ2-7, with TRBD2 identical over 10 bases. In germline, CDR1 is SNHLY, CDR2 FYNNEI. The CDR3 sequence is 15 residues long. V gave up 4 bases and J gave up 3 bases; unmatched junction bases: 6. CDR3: CASSGASGRVYEQYF. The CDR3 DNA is TGTGCCAGCAGTGGGGCTAGCGGGAGAGTCTACGAGCAGTACTTC.

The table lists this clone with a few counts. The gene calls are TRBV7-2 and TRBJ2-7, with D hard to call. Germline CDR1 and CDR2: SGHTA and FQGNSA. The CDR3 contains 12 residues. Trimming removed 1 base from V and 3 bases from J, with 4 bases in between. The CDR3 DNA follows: TGTGCCAGCAGCTTAGACAACTACGAGCAGTACTTC. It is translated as CASSLDNYEQYF. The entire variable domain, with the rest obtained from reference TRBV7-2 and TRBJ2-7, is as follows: GAGVSQSPSNKVTEKGKDVELRCDPISGHTALYWYRQSLGQGLEFLIYFQGNSAPDKSGLPSDRFSAERTGGSVSTLTIQRTQQEDSAVYLCASSLDNYEQYFGPGTRLTVT.

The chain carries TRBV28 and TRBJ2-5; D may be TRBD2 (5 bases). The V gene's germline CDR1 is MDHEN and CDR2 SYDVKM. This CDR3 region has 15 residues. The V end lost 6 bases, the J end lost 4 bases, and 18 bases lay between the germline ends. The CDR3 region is CASSPPSGRGETQYF. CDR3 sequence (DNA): TGTGCCAGCAGCCCCCCTAGTGGGAGAGGAGAGACCCAGTACTTC.